These 20 T cell receptor beta chains originate from one sample sequenced in a study of blood T cell repertoires in COVID-19. TCRdb's table, derived via immunoSEQ multiplex PCR, lists solely in-frame clones and lacks some. The repertoire holds around 150,000 clones, with roughly 82% as singletons. Sequencing used peripheral blood. These receptors were collected from a woman aged 40 to 50 with COVID-19, enrolled during active disease.

The J gene is TRBJ1-1, the V gene TRBV2; weak D call: TRBD1 (6 bases). This CDR3 region has 15 residues. V lost 3 bases and J 3 bases, leaving 14 bases between the germline ends. Germline V CDR1 and CDR2: SNHLY, FYNNEI. CDR3: CASSDEGVSHTEAFF. In DNA, the CDR3 is TGTGCCAGCAGTGATGAGGGGGTTTCACACACTGAAGCTTTCTTT. Based on the CDR3 plus reference TRBV2 and TRBJ1-1, the full variable domain is EPEVTQTPSHQVTQMGQEVILRCVPISNHLYFYWYRQILGQKVEFLVSFYNNEISEKSEIFDDQFSVERPDGSNFTLKIRSTKLEDSAMYFCASSDEGVSHTEAFFGQGTRLTVV.

This clone occurred once. The CDR3 bases are TGTGCCAGCAGCTTAAAGGACAGACCATACAACTATGGCTACACCTTC. Protein product: CASSLKDRPYNYGYTF. The rearrangement links TRBV7-3 to TRBJ1-2, with TRBD1 as a possible D gene (6 bases). The CDR3 totals 16 residues. Germline V gene sequence: CDR1 SGHTA, CDR2 FQGTGA. Trimming removed 1 base from V and 2 bases from J, with 14 bases in between.

This clone was recorded only once. The chain has TRBV14 and TRBJ2-3, with TRBD2 matching over 8 bases. Germline assignment: CDR1 SGHDN and CDR2 FVKESK. This CDR3 is built from 16 residues. J was trimmed by 1 base and V by 2 bases; bases with no gene match: 5. Here the CDR3 DNA reads TGTGCCAGCAGCCAAAGAGTTAGCGGGGGCACAGATACGCAGTATTTT. Translated: CASSQRVSGGTDTQYF. The variable domain in full, with the rest retrieved from reference TRBV14 and TRBJ2-3, is EAGVTQFPSHSVIEKGQTVTLRCDPISGHDNLYWYRRVMGKEIKFLLHFVKESKQDESGMPNNRFLAERTGGTYSTLKVQPAELEDSGVYFCASSQRVSGGTDTQYFGPGTRLTVL.

The CDR3 DNA reads TGTGCCAGCAGCCCGCTTGGGGGGGCGGGGAGCTCCTACGAGCAGTACTTC. Protein product: CASSPLGGAGSSYEQYF. This sequence joins TRBV7-9 and TRBJ2-7, with D perhaps TRBD2 (7 bases). The CDR3 length is 17 residues. CDR1 and CDR2 (germline): SEHNR, FQNEAQ (reference sequence). V gave up 5 bases and J gave up 0 bases, with 20 bases separating them.

This clone occurred once. This chain uses TRBV29-1 with TRBJ1-3; D is uncertain. CDR3 size: 12 residues. V dropped 4 bases and J dropped 11 bases, with 15 bases sitting between them. Germline V CDR1 and CDR2: SQVTM, ANQGSEA. DNA for the CDR3: TGCAGCGTTGTCGGGGAGCGTTTTGCCATATATTTT. Protein: CSVVGERFAIYF.

The rearrangement links TRBV5-1 to TRBJ2-3, with TRBD2 as a possible D gene (5 bases). The CDR3 has 14 residues. From germline, CDR1 is SGHRS and CDR2 YFSETQ. V gave up 7 bases and J gave up 3 bases, with 15 bases separating them. CDR3 region: CASFLGRSTDTQYF. The CDR3 bases are TGCGCCAGCTTTTTAGGGAGAAGTACAGATACGCAGTATTTT.

V usage is TRBV3-1 (or the pseudogene TRBV3-2) and J usage is TRBJ2-1; 8 bases match TRBD2. V lost 0 bases, J lost 2 bases, and 3 bases stayed unmatched. The germline CDR1 and CDR2 sequences are LGHDT and YNNKEL (reference sequence). CDR3 length equals 16 residues. The CDR3 loop reads CASSQDSGAPYNEQFF. As DNA, the CDR3 is TGTGCCAGCAGCCAAGATAGCGGGGCCCCCTACAATGAGCAGTTCTTC.

This clone was detected only a few times. V usage is TRBV19 and J usage is TRBJ2-1; TRBD2 is a possible D gene (6 bases). Germline V gives CDR1 LNHDA, CDR2 SQIVND (reference sequence). The CDR3 covers 15 residues. V lost 4 bases, J lost 7 bases, and 17 bases lay in between. Here the CDR3 DNA reads TGTGCCAGTAGTAATGACTGGGGGGTGAGGAATGAGCAGTTCTTC. It yields the protein CASSNDWGVRNEQFF.

This clone came up a few times. V and J are TRBV27 and TRBJ2-7, with 11 bases fitting TRBD2. This CDR3 comprises 15 residues. The germline gives CDR1 MNHEY, CDR2 SMNVEV (reference sequence). Unmatched junction bases numbered 10, after V lost 5 bases and J lost 7 bases. The CDR3 DNA sequence: TGTGCCAGCAGTCCCATAGCGGGAGGGCCAGGAGAGCAGTACTTC. This encodes CASSPIAGGPGEQYF.

The chain employs TRBV4-2 and TRBJ2-7; TRBD2 aligns across 12 bases. Trimming removed 3 bases from V and 4 bases from J; junction bases left unmatched: 7. The germline V gene encodes CDR1 LGHNA and CDR2 YNFKEQ. This CDR3 spans 16 amino acids. For the CDR3, the DNA is TGTGCCAGCAGCCACACGACTAGCGGGAGTTTTTACGAGCAGTACTTC. It specifies CASSHTTSGSFYEQYF.

The V gene is TRBV4-1, the J gene TRBJ1-6; TRBD1 agrees at 9 bases. Trimming took 0 bases from V and 1 from J; bases not matched to a gene: 10. CDR3 length: 20 amino acids. The V gene's germline CDR1 is MGHRA and CDR2 YSYEKL. The CDR3 DNA sequence: TGCGCCAGCAGCCAAGACCCGACAGGGGGTAGTAGGTCCTATAATTCACCCCTCCACTTT. Amino acid sequence: CASSQDPTGGSRSYNSPLHF.

J is TRBJ2-5 and V is TRBV7-2; perhaps TRBD1 as D (7 bases). This CDR3 comprises 15 residues. Trimming removed 5 bases from V and 4 bases from J, with 17 bases in between. CDR1 is SGHTA, CDR2 FQGNSA, per germline. DNA for the CDR3: TGTGCCAGCAGCCAAGGACAGGCGCGGGGAGAGACCCAGTACTTC. This codes for CASSQGQARGETQYF.

The gene calls are TRBV7-9 and TRBJ2-5; D may be TRBD2 (6 bases). Looked up from germline, CDR1 is SEHNR and CDR2 is FQNEAQ (reference sequence). The CDR3 runs to 15 residues. Trimming removed 6 bases at V and 2 bases at J, with 16 bases between. The CDR3 region is CASSSAQGLQETQYF. In DNA, the CDR3 is TGTGCCAGCAGTTCGGCGCAGGGACTTCAAGAGACCCAGTACTTC.

The chain links TRBV14 to TRBJ2-3; 7 bases are a match to TRBD1. V shed 1 base and J 2 bases; nucleotides not matched to a gene: 3. CDR1 is SGHDN and CDR2 is FVKESK in the germline V gene. This CDR3 region has 15 residues. The CDR3 DNA follows: TGTGCCAGCAGCCAAGTCAGGGGGTACACAGATACGCAGTATTTT. It encodes CASSQVRGYTDTQYF. The whole variable domain, filled in from reference TRBV14 and TRBJ2-3, reads EAGVTQFPSHSVIEKGQTVTLRCDPISGHDNLYWYRRVMGKEIKFLLHFVKESKQDESGMPNNRFLAERTGGTYSTLKVQPAELEDSGVYFCASSQVRGYTDTQYFGPGTRLTVL.

The J gene is TRBJ2-1, the V gene TRBV3-1 (or the pseudogene TRBV3-2); a weak D match, TRBD2 (5 bases). Between the trimmed V and J ends, which lost 0 bases and 5 bases, there was a span of 11 bases. Looked up from germline, CDR1 is LGHDT and CDR2 is YNNKEL (reference sequence). This CDR3 is built from 15 residues. The CDR3 region has the DNA TGTGCCAGCAGCCAAGATCTGCGGGCCGACAATGAGCAGTTCTTC. It is translated as CASSQDLRADNEQFF.

The CDR3 DNA is TGTGCCAGCAGCTCCGGGGGTAGCGGTGAGCAGTTCTTC. This translates into CASSSGGSGEQFF. J is TRBJ2-1 and V is TRBV3-1 (or the pseudogene TRBV3-2); D is possibly TRBD2 (6 bases). The CDR3 has 13 amino acids. V gave up 5 bases and J gave up 9 bases, with 14 bases separating them. In germline, CDR1 is LGHDT, CDR2 YNNKEL (reference sequence).

This clone showed up just a few times. This sequence joins TRBV7-3 and TRBJ2-2; TRBD2 matches 9 bases. J was trimmed by 7 bases and V by 0 bases; bases with no gene match: 9. Per germline, CDR1 SGHTA and CDR2 FQGTGA. This CDR3 has 17 residues. CDR3 sequence (DNA): TGTGCCAGCAGCTTAACTAGTAGCGGGAGCTCGGGCGGGGAGCTGTTTTTT. This codes for CASSLTSSGSSGGELFF.

J is TRBJ2-5 and V is TRBV19; 9 nucleotides line up with TRBD1. V lost 4 bases and J lost 5; bases outside the gene matches: 8. This CDR3 is 15 amino acids long. Germline lookup yields CDR1 LNHDA and CDR2 SQIVND (reference sequence). The CDR3 protein is CASSTRDRALETQYF. The DNA of the CDR3 is TGTGCCAGTAGTACCCGGGACAGGGCTCTGGAGACCCAGTACTTC.

The chain has TRBV19 and TRBJ1-1, with 7 bases lining up with TRBD1. The germline CDR1 and CDR2 sequences are LNHDA and SQIVND (reference sequence). This CDR3 region has 17 residues. V dropped 0 bases and J dropped 0; count of bases not matched to a gene: 7. In nucleotides, the CDR3 is TGTGCCAGTAGTATAGAGGGGCATACAGGGGTGAACACTGAAGCTTTCTTT. Translating it yields CASSIEGHTGVNTEAFF.

The rearrangement links TRBV10-3 to TRBJ2-7; D uncertain. CDR1 and CDR2 from the germline V gene are ENHRY and SYGVKD. This CDR3 spans 14 amino acids. V was trimmed by 10 bases and J by 5 bases, leaving 21 bases between them. The CDR3 nucleotides read TGTGCCAGCGCGCAACGTAGCCCAAGTGACGAGCAGTACTTC. This gives the protein CASAQRSPSDEQYF.